The 18 T cell receptor beta chains presented below share a single source sample, sequenced in a study of cytomegalovirus exposure and HLA in healthy donors. Measured with immunoSEQ multiplex PCR; TCRdb has only the in-frame clones, and not every one. The repertoire has about 120,000 clones, around 90% of them found once; the top ten carry roughly 2%. Sample: PBMCs. These receptors were collected from a young woman in good health and CMV-seronegative.

This chain connects TRBV7-8 to TRBJ2-7; a possible D gene is TRBD1 (6 bases). The CDR3 runs 15 residues. V was shortened by 0 bases and J by 0 bases, with 9 bases between the two germline ends. Germline CDR1 and CDR2: SGHVS and FQNEAQ. CDR3 in amino acids: CASSLATGPSYEQYF. Here the CDR3 DNA reads TGTGCCAGCAGCTTAGCGACAGGACCCTCCTACGAGCAGTACTTC. The entire variable domain, with the rest obtained from reference TRBV7-8 and TRBJ2-7, is as follows: GAGVSQSPRYKVAKRGQDVALRCDPISGHVSLFWYQQALGQGPEFLTYFQNEAQLDKSGLPSDRFFAERPEGSVSTLKIQRTQQEDSAVYLCASSLATGPSYEQYFGPGTRLTVT.

V gene TRBV5-1 combines with J gene TRBJ2-2; D unresolved. V was trimmed by 1 base and J by 5 bases, leaving 3 bases between them. The length of the CDR3 is 12 residues. Germline values: CDR1 SGHRS, CDR2 YFSETQ. Here the CDR3 DNA reads TGCGCCAGCAGCTTGTCTACCGGGGAGCTGTTTTTT. Amino acid sequence: CASSLSTGELFF. The whole variable domain, filled in from reference TRBV5-1 and TRBJ2-2, reads KAGVTQTPRYLIKTRGQQVTLSCSPISGHRSVSWYQQTPGQGLQFLFEYFSETQRNKGNFPGRFSGRQFSNSRSEMNVSTLELGDSALYLCASSLSTGELFFGEGSRLTVL.

J is TRBJ2-3 and V is TRBV2; D gene uncertain. V lost 0 bases and J 2 bases, leaving 9 bases between the germline ends. The CDR3 runs 15 residues. The germline V gene has CDR1 SNHLY and CDR2 FYNNEI. The CDR3: CASSEAHHPTDTQYF. CDR3 in DNA: TGTGCCAGCAGTGAAGCTCATCATCCCACAGATACGCAGTATTTT.

The rearrangement uses TRBV9 and TRBJ2-3; D unresolved. The CDR3 has 14 residues. Trimming took off 1 base at V and 5 bases at J, with 11 bases between the two ends. Germline V gene sequence: CDR1 SGDLS, CDR2 YYNGEE. The CDR3 DNA follows: TGTGCCAGCAGCGTAATATCAAACGGAGATACGCAGTATTTT. It specifies CASSVISNGDTQYF.

The chain employs TRBV10-3 and TRBJ1-1; D may be TRBD1 (6 bases). The CDR3 has 15 residues. The V gene lost 3 bases and the J gene lost 0 bases, with 11 bases spanning the gap. Looked up from germline, CDR1 is ENHRY and CDR2 is SYGVKD. The CDR3 spells CAISDRGAVNTEAFF. In DNA form, the CDR3 reads TGTGCCATCAGTGATCGGGGGGCAGTGAACACTGAAGCTTTCTTT.

V and J are TRBV18 and TRBJ2-7; TRBD2 matches 12 bases. Germline CDR1 KGHSH, CDR2 LQKENI. CDR3 length: 14 amino acids. The V and J ends lost 6 bases and 2 bases, in that order; junction bases with no gene match: 2. CDR3 in amino acids: CASSPSGGAYEQYF. The CDR3 DNA is TGTGCCAGCTCGCCTAGCGGGGGGGCCTACGAGCAGTACTTC.

The chain's CDR3 is CASRTGLVTGELFF. As DNA, the CDR3 is TGTGCCAGCAGGACAGGGTTGGTCACCGGGGAGCTGTTTTTT. The V call is TRBV27, the J call TRBJ2-2; 7 positions agree with TRBD1. The germline gives CDR1 MNHEY, CDR2 SMNVEV (reference sequence). V trimming: 6 bases; J trimming: 4 bases; junction bases outside the gene matches: 5. This CDR3 is built from 14 residues.

V usage is TRBV19 and J usage is TRBJ1-2, with D tentatively TRBD1 (6 bases). The CDR3 consists of 13 residues. Trimming shortened V by 6 bases and J by 4 bases, and 12 bases separated the two germline ends. In germline, CDR1 is LNHDA, CDR2 SQIVND (reference sequence). The CDR3: CASSPRGAYGYTF. CDR3 coding DNA: TGTGCCAGTAGCCCTCGGGGGGCCTATGGCTACACCTTC. Complete variable domain (other parts from reference TRBV19 and TRBJ1-2): DGGITQSPKYLFRKEGQNVTLSCEQNLNHDAMYWYRQDPGQGLRLIYYSQIVNDFQKGDIAEGYSVSREKKESFPLTVTSAQKNPTAFYLCASSPRGAYGYTFGSGTRLTVV.

The chain links TRBV7-2 to TRBJ2-7; no clear D gene. The V gene's germline CDR1 is SGHTA and CDR2 FQGNSA. This CDR3 comprises 14 residues. V lost 2 bases to trimming and J lost 2 bases, with 10 bases between them. The CDR3 sequence: CASSLTAAAYEQYF. CDR3 bases: TGTGCCAGCAGCTTAACGGCGGCGGCCTACGAGCAGTACTTC.

CDR3: CASSRDRAGGAFF. In nucleotides, the CDR3 is TGTGCCAGCAGCCGGGACAGGGCCGGCGGAGCTTTCTTT. The V and J genes are TRBV9 and TRBJ1-1, with TRBD1 matching 9 bases. Trimming cost V 4 bases and J 10 bases; bases outside gene matches: 8. The CDR3 length is 13 residues. Germline values: CDR1 SGDLS, CDR2 YYNGEE. Combining the CDR3 with reference TRBV9 and TRBJ1-1 gives the whole variable domain DSGVTQTPKHLITATGQRVTLRCSPRSGDLSVYWYQQSLDQGLQFLIQYYNGEERAKGNILERFSAQQFPDLHSELNLSSLELGDSALYFCASSRDRAGGAFFGQGTRLTVV.

The rearrangement uses TRBV29-1 and TRBJ1-1; 10 bases fit TRBD1. The CDR3 has 12 residues. Germline assignment: CDR1 SQVTM and CDR2 ANQGSEA. The V and J ends lost 8 bases and 3 bases, in that order; junction bases with no gene match: 3. The CDR3 reads CSSGTGDTEAFF. CDR3 DNA sequence: TGCAGCTCTGGGACAGGGGACACTGAAGCTTTCTTT. Based on the CDR3 plus reference TRBV29-1 and TRBJ1-1, the full variable domain is SAVISQKPSRDICQRGTSLTIQCQVDSQVTMMFWYRQQPGQSLTLIATANQGSEATYESGFVIDKFPISRPNLTFSTLTVSNMSPEDSSIYLCSSGTGDTEAFFGQGTRLTVV.

V and J are TRBV7-2 and TRBJ1-1, with a weak D call TRBD1 (5 bases). V was cut by 6 bases and J by 1 base, with 9 bases left in between. The CDR3 has 13 amino acids. CDR1 and CDR2 from the germline V gene are SGHTA and FQGNSA. As DNA, the CDR3 is TGTGCCAGCAGAATGGGGGGGAACACTGAAGCTTTCTTT. This codes for CASRMGGNTEAFF.

The J gene is TRBJ1-5, the V gene TRBV7-6; possible D gene TRBD1, 5 bases. Germline V CDR1 and CDR2: SGHVS, FNYEAQ. The CDR3 extends over 14 amino acids. V lost 1 base and J 9 bases, leaving 13 bases between the germline ends. CDR3 residues: CASSLGGTGPPQHF. The CDR3 DNA reads as TGTGCCAGCAGCTTAGGGGGGACTGGTCCGCCCCAGCATTTT. The whole variable domain, filled in from reference TRBV7-6 and TRBJ1-5, reads GAGVSQSPRYKVTKRGQDVALRCDPISGHVSLYWYRQALGQGPEFLTYFNYEAQQDKSGLPNDRFSAERPEGSISTLTIQRTEQRDSAMYRCASSLGGTGPPQHFGDGTRLSIL.

The chain links TRBV6-1 to TRBJ2-4; possible D gene TRBD2, 5 bases. This CDR3 spans 18 amino acids. V was shortened by 0 bases and J by 0 bases, with 15 bases between the two germline ends. The germline gives CDR1 MNHNS, CDR2 SASEGT. CDR3 residues: CASSEARGLSVAKNIQYF. For the CDR3, the DNA is TGTGCCAGCAGTGAAGCAAGAGGGCTTTCCGTAGCCAAAAACATTCAGTACTTC.

This clone was picked up a small number of times. The chain recombines TRBV10-1 with TRBJ2-5, with D hard to call. V lost 4 bases to trimming and J lost 5 bases, with 11 bases between them. CDR3 length equals 13 residues. Looked up from germline, CDR1 is WNHNN and CDR2 is SYGVQD (reference sequence). CDR3: CASSGGPRETQYF. In nucleotides, the CDR3 is TGCGCCAGCAGTGGCGGTCCCCGTGAGACCCAGTACTTC.

Comment on this clone: A read error may account for a junction end that differs from germline. The same CDR3 arises from other DNA sequences in this sample as well. The chain combines TRBV2 with TRBJ1-4; 7 positions agree with TRBD1. The length of the CDR3 is 15 residues. Germline CDR1 and CDR2: SNHLY and FYNNEI. The CDR3 bases are TGTGCCAGCAGGGAAGAGGGGACAGCTAATGAAAAACTGTTTTTT. This gives the protein CASREEGTANEKLFF.

The J gene is TRBJ2-1, the V gene TRBV11-3; D gene ambiguous. CDR1 is SGHNT, CDR2 YENEEA, per germline. V lost 4 bases to trimming and J lost 10 bases, with 11 bases between them. CDR3 length: 12 amino acids. The CDR3 region is CASSYSVVEQFF. In DNA, the CDR3 is TGTGCCAGCAGCTATTCGGTGGTCGAGCAGTTCTTC.

The J gene is TRBJ2-2, the V gene TRBV11-3; TRBD2 aligns across 10 bases. This CDR3 spans 18 amino acids. Germline CDR1 SGHNT, CDR2 YENEEA. Losses at the gene ends were 4 bases for V and 5 bases for J; bases not matched to a gene: 13. CDR3 in DNA: TGTGCCAGCAGCTCAAGCCGGCTAGCGGGAGTAGGGACCGGGGAGCTGTTTTTT. Amino acid sequence: CASSSSRLAGVGTGELFF.